This TCR beta chain was sequenced for a study of monozygotic twins with inflammatory bowel disease. Findings and caveats of the study: Subtypes among T cells remained indistinguishable.

An amount of about 4,000 ng of total RNA was used for each TCR library. After re-calling the 5' RACE reads, TCRdb lists one entry per CDR3 protein, DNA absent. There are about 210,000 distinct CDR3 sequences in the sample, with around 7.6% held by the top ten. Concerning this clonotype itself: Its antigen is not identified.

CDR3 length: 18 amino acids. The germline V gene has CDR1 SGHAT and CDR2 FQNNGV. The receptor was isolated from a human donor with ulcerative colitis or Crohn's disease, or a healthy co-twin of an affected twin (not recorded which). What was sequenced was blood. This chain joins TRBV11-2 and TRBJ2-3; the D call of TRBD2 rests on TCRdb alone, since no DNA is present to check it. The chain's CDR3 is CASSLGTSGGPQGDTQYF.